This T cell receptor (beta chain) was captured in a study of blood T cells in healthy people across ages (dated by TCRdb to about 2015). Some background on the complete study: In model experiments, roughly one uniquely barcoded TCR beta cDNA molecule per two T cells was captured by template switching. To track age-related changes in TCR beta repertoire diversity, the study relied on deep sequencing normalized with unique cDNA molecular identifiers. Four age groups were formed from the donors: young (average approximately 15 years), middle-aged (around 37), aged (roughly 58) and long-lived (more than 75). To avoid experimental bias, donors of different ages were randomly spread across the sequencing lanes. Two additional independent replicas of 1 million unique cDNA reads from the same blood draw were analyzed for two donors (one aged 18 to 29 and one aged 80 or older).

Points the paper makes about the study in general: Estimates of total diversity from one million sequenced T cells were regarded as lower bounds and underestimates. Since profiling was done on bulk unsorted PBMCs, naive and antigen-experienced compartments could not be conclusively compared. Donor CMV infection status was unknown, potentially confounding age-related changes in expanded clonotypes. Observed TCR beta diversity per million T cells fell roughly linearly with age, and a significant reduction was already apparent by age around 36. The long-lived group showed more naive CD4+ T cells, fewer expanded clones and increased TCR diversity than the aged group, suggesting age selection. The percentage of naive T cells measured by flow cytometry correlated strongly with observed TCR beta diversity.

Of note for this clonotype: The antigen it binds to is not known. No quality values exist for individual bases; no much larger clone is one base distant.

From the cysteine through the phenylalanine, the CDR3 covers 14 amino acids. CDR3 DNA only is kept here, 42 bases in frame from base 1. Trimming at the junction amounts to 3 bases on V and 4 bases on J, and the germline ends lie 12 bases apart. The donors were roughly 40 Caucasian individuals from Russia, aged about 6 to 100 years, who were systemically healthy. Ten milliliters of peripheral blood were drawn from each donor into EDTA-treated Vacutainer tubes. PBMCs were isolated by Ficoll-Paque density-gradient centrifugation, with at least 7 million obtained per sample. Total RNA, at least 5 micrograms per sample, was extracted from PBMCs with Trizol reagent. For every donor, an aliquot of PBMCs went through flow cytometry to measure the percentages of naive CD45RAhigh/CD27high T cells. Libraries were prepared through 5' RACE. Sequencing relied on an Illumina HiSeq 2500. A second PCR of 7 to 11 cycles was performed with a sample-barcoded 5' primer and a J-beta primer mix. Each TCR beta cDNA molecule received a unique molecular identifier from a template-switch 5' adaptor carrying 12 random nucleotides. Each sample yielded at least 2.5 million CDR3-containing paired-end reads. First-strand cDNA synthesis was performed from all RNA using the Mint cDNA synthesis kit, with priming by a TRBC-specific oligonucleotide. Following uracil-DNA glycosylase treatment, a first 18-cycle PCR with universal primers M1SS and BC2_uni_R was performed on all cDNA. As for how the authors treated the data: Each sample was normalized by randomly selecting 1 million high-quality reads, each carrying a distinct molecular identifier. Reads sharing molecular identifiers were discarded rather than binned into consensus sequences. MiTCR, set to a Q25 quality threshold and the strictest error-elimination algorithm, was used for CDR3 identification, clonotype clustering and error correction. Lower-bound total TCR beta diversity was estimated with a nonparametric unseen species model using Euler transformation. TCRdb handled the public reads itself, with Q25 trimming in fastp and clone calling in MiXCR, and kept productive beta chains. Here each entry gathers all rows of one CDR3 protein and keeps the most common genes and DNA. What appears here as the V and J calls and clone size reflects TCRdb's work, not the paper's. Here the sample has about a million distinct CDR3 sequences; 35% to 45% occur a single time. The top ten clonotypes cover approximately 14% of the sample.

The receptor was derived from a man aged 18 to 35 in good health. The chain joins TRBV12-3 or TRBV12-4 to TRBJ1-2; possibly the D gene is TRBD1, per 6 matching bases. Sequences were obtained from blood. The CDR3 region: CASSLGALGYGYTF. The nucleotide sequence reads as follows: TGTGCCAGCAGTTTGGGGGCGCTAGGCTATGGCTACACCTTC.